The sequence of this T cell receptor beta chain was determined in a study of T cell responses to AZD1222 COVID-19 vaccine. Measured with immunoSEQ multiplex PCR; TCRdb has only the in-frame clones, and not every one. The table records 130,000 or so clones, more than 90% of them present only once. Sample: peripheral blood, taken 28 days after the second AZD1222 dose. This clonotype originated in an adult who received the AZD1222 COVID-19 vaccine.

CDR3 DNA sequence: TGTGCCAGCAAGGGGGAGGTCAATCAGCCCCAGCATTTT. It encodes CASKGEVNQPQHF. The chain combines TRBV2 with TRBJ1-5; D might be TRBD1 (6 bases). CDR3 length: 13 amino acids. Trimming shortened V by 7 bases and J by 3 bases, and 10 bases separated the two germline ends. Germline lookup yields CDR1 SNHLY and CDR2 FYNNEI.